What follows are 23 T cell receptor beta chains derived from one specimen sequenced in a study of primary melanoma T cells and metastatic recurrence. Assay: immunoSEQ multiplex PCR; the TCRdb copy retains only in-frame clones and omits some. The data show 300 to 400 clones, with over 60% seen just once and around 7.1% held by the top ten. The sequenced sample was melanoma tumor tissue. Source of these receptors: a human donor with melanoma.

The sample holds a few counts of this clone. The CDR3 is CASNQHGTVMMNTEAFF. CDR3 nucleotides: TGTGCCAGCAACCAACACGGGACAGTAATGATGAACACTGAAGCTTTCTTT. The chain carries TRBV28 and TRBJ1-1, with 7 bases identical to TRBD1. Germline V gene sequence: CDR1 MDHEN, CDR2 SYDVKM. The CDR3 spans 17 residues. Trimming cost V 7 bases and J 0 bases; bases outside gene matches: 14.

The chain recombines TRBV28 with TRBJ2-7; no definite D call. Germline values: CDR1 MDHEN, CDR2 SYDVKM. The CDR3 length is 14 residues. Trimming left V 5 bases short and J 2 bases short, with 13 bases between. CDR3 coding DNA: TGTGCCAGCAGTCGATTAGACCGGGCCTACGAGCAGTACTTC. Protein sequence: CASSRLDRAYEQYF.

A few counts support this clone. The chain recombines TRBV19 with TRBJ1-3; TRBD1 matches at 7 bases. CDR1 is LNHDA, CDR2 SQIVND, per germline (reference sequence). The ends lost 3 bases at V and 1 base at J; junction bases unmatched: 9. This CDR3 is built from 17 residues. The CDR3 reads CASSIGTATISGNTIYF. For the CDR3, the DNA is TGTGCCAGTAGTATTGGGACAGCCACAATATCTGGAAACACCATATATTTT.

The V gene is TRBV19, the J gene TRBJ2-4; D is undetermined. Trimming left V 9 bases short and J 0 bases short, with 6 bases between. The CDR3 loop spans 12 amino acids. CDR1 and CDR2 from the germline V gene are LNHDA and SQIVND (reference sequence). The CDR3 DNA reads as TGTGCCAGCTCCTTAGCCAAAAACATTCAGTACTTC. It encodes CASSLAKNIQYF. The whole variable domain, filled in from reference TRBV19 and TRBJ2-4, reads DGGITQSPKYLFRKEGQNVTLSCEQNLNHDAMYWYRQDPGQGLRLIYYSQIVNDFQKGDIAEGYSVSREKKESFPLTVTSAQKNPTAFYLCASSLAKNIQYFGAGTRLSVL.

The gene calls are TRBV19 and TRBJ2-3, with 7 bases aligning to TRBD1. The CDR3 runs 14 residues. V lost 5 bases to trimming and J lost 6 bases; unmatched junction nucleotides: 8. The germline V gene has CDR1 LNHDA and CDR2 SQIVND (reference sequence). This CDR3 is CASSLRTGRDTQYF. CDR3 sequence (DNA): TGTGCCAGTAGTCTTCGGACAGGCCGGGATACGCAGTATTTT.

The chain employs TRBV7-2 and TRBJ2-3; D remains unclear. CDR1 is SGHTA, CDR2 FQGNSA, per germline. This CDR3 region has 14 residues. Trimming stripped 5 bases from V and 1 base from J, with 10 bases between. Here the CDR3 DNA reads TGTGCCAGCAGCCCAGATTCCGGCACAGATACGCAGTATTTT. Its translation is CASSPDSGTDTQYF.

The V and J genes are TRBV28 and TRBJ1-2, with D hard to call. The V gene lost 2 bases and the J gene lost 4 bases, with 8 bases spanning the gap. Germline V lookup: CDR1 MDHEN, CDR2 SYDVKM. The length of the CDR3 is 13 residues. This CDR3 reads CASSLVRAYGYTF. In DNA, the CDR3 is TGTGCCAGCAGTTTAGTAAGGGCCTATGGCTACACCTTC.

This sequence joins TRBV18 and TRBJ2-7, with TRBD1 identical over 8 bases. The V gene's germline CDR1 is KGHSH and CDR2 LQKENI. CDR3 length: 17 amino acids. Trimming removed 2 bases from V and 0 bases from J; junction bases left unmatched: 9. The CDR3 reads CASSPWRGQGDSYEQYF. The CDR3 DNA sequence: TGTGCCAGCTCACCATGGCGAGGACAGGGCGACTCCTACGAGCAGTACTTC.

The chain couples TRBV15 to TRBJ2-1, with TRBD2 matching over 10 bases. Germline V gene sequence: CDR1 LNHNV, CDR2 YYDKDF (reference sequence). The CDR3 sequence is 15 residues long. Trimming took 1 base from V and 12 from J; bases not matched to a gene: 9. The CDR3 sequence is CATSRGHTAGGAQFF. The DNA for the CDR3 is TGTGCCACCAGCAGAGGACACACAGCGGGAGGGGCGCAGTTCTTC.

CDR3 amino acids: CASRRDTEAFF. CDR3 DNA sequence: TGTGCCAGCCGCAGGGACACTGAAGCTTTCTTT. The chain links TRBV6-7 to TRBJ1-1; D is perhaps TRBD1 (5 bases). TRBV6-7 is an ORF for which the function is uncertain. The CDR3 runs 11 residues. Trimming took 8 bases from V and 3 from J, leaving 7 bases between them.

Only a few counts were recorded for this clone. The V call is TRBV28, the J call TRBJ2-1, with D possibly matching TRBD1 (5 bases). The germline CDR1 and CDR2 sequences are MDHEN and SYDVKM. The CDR3 is 12 residues long. The ends were cut back, 3 bases at V and 7 bases at J, with 7 bases in the middle. The CDR3 DNA reads TGTGCCAGCAGTTTTGCAGGGAATGAGCAGTTCTTC. Amino acid sequence: CASSFAGNEQFF.

The gene calls are TRBV2 and TRBJ2-7; D may correspond to TRBD1 or TRBD2 (5 bases each). Trimming shortened V by 7 bases and J by 0 bases, and 16 bases separated the two germline ends. CDR3 length: 15 residues. Germline CDR1 and CDR2: SNHLY and FYNNEI. DNA of the CDR3: TGTGCCAGCACTTTGGGACGGTTAGCCTCCTACGAGCAGTACTTC. Translation: CASTLGRLASYEQYF. Based on the CDR3 plus reference TRBV2 and TRBJ2-7, the full variable domain is EPEVTQTPSHQVTQMGQEVILRCVPISNHLYFYWYRQILGQKVEFLVSFYNNEISEKSEIFDDQFSVERPDGSNFTLKIRSTKLEDSAMYFCASTLGRLASYEQYFGPGTRLTVT.

In its sample, this clone was seen a few times. CDR3 DNA: TGTGCCAGCAGCCCGTCCCGACTTTTCAATGAGCAGTTCTTC. Protein: CASSPSRLFNEQFF. This sequence joins TRBV16 and TRBJ2-1, with D uncertain. Trimming stripped 4 bases from V and 6 bases from J, with 13 bases between. CDR1 and CDR2 from the germline V gene are KGHSY and FQNENV. The CDR3 has 14 residues.

The J gene is TRBJ1-1, the V gene TRBV28; D gene uncertain. Germline assignment: CDR1 MDHEN and CDR2 SYDVKM. V lost 2 bases to trimming and J lost 1 base, with 14 bases between them. The CDR3 runs to 16 residues. Here the CDR3 reads CASSLRPAPWNTEAFF. The CDR3 region has the DNA TGTGCCAGCAGTTTAAGGCCTGCCCCCTGGAACACTGAAGCTTTCTTT. The variable domain in full, with the rest retrieved from reference TRBV28 and TRBJ1-1, is DVKVTQSSRYLVKRTGEKVFLECVQDMDHENMFWYRQDPGLGLRLIYFSYDVKMKEKGDIPEGYSVSREKKERFSLILESASTNQTSMYLCASSLRPAPWNTEAFFGQGTRLTVV.

The V gene is TRBV15, the J gene TRBJ1-1, with unresolved D. The ends were cut back, 3 bases at V and 0 bases at J, with 11 bases in the middle. CDR3 size: 15 residues. Per germline, CDR1 LNHNV and CDR2 YYDKDF (reference sequence). CDR3 bases: TGTGCCACCAGCAGTGCGATCGTTATGAACACTGAAGCTTTCTTT. Translation: CATSSAIVMNTEAFF.

The CDR3 DNA reads TGCGCCAGCAGCCAAGAGGGTCAGTTATCCTACGAGCAGTACTTC. Translation gives CASSQEGQLSYEQYF. The V and J genes are TRBV5-1 and TRBJ2-7; tentative D call: TRBD2 (5 bases). This CDR3 spans 15 amino acids. CDR1 SGHRS and CDR2 YFSETQ come from the germline V gene. Trimming took 4 bases from V and 1 from J, leaving 15 bases between them. The full variable domain, its missing parts supplied by reference TRBV5-1 and TRBJ2-7, is KAGVTQTPRYLIKTRGQQVTLSCSPISGHRSVSWYQQTPGQGLQFLFEYFSETQRNKGNFPGRFSGRQFSNSRSEMNVSTLELGDSALYLCASSQEGQLSYEQYFGPGTRLTVT.

The chain joins TRBV15 to TRBJ2-3, with no clear D. The CDR3 contains 14 residues. In germline, CDR1 is LNHNV, CDR2 YYDKDF (reference sequence). Trimming took off 7 bases at V and 3 bases at J, with 14 bases between the two ends. The DNA of the CDR3 is TGTGCCACCACCCCACTGCAGGTTACAGATACGCAGTATTTT. It yields the protein CATTPLQVTDTQYF.

The V call is TRBV1, the J call TRBJ1-5; TRBD1 reflects the table's D call only, with no check against the DNA. TRBV1 is assigned pseudogene status. The CDR3 spans 16 residues. CDR3 amino acids: CTGTGEVRVGNQPQHF. In DNA form, the CDR3 reads TGCACTGGGACAGGGGAGGTTCGAGTTGGGAATCAGCCCCAGCATTTT.

The J gene is TRBJ2-1, the V gene TRBV19; 8 positions agree with TRBD1. This CDR3 comprises 14 residues. Germline lookup yields CDR1 LNHDA and CDR2 SQIVND (reference sequence). The V segment lost 5 bases and the J segment 6 bases; nucleotides outside the gene matches: 6. The CDR3 nucleotides read TGTGCCAGTAGTTTGGGACAGGAGGTCAATGAGCAGTTCTTC. Translated: CASSLGQEVNEQFF.

This chain joins TRBV30 and TRBJ1-4, with D unresolved. Germline-derived CDR1 and CDR2 are GTSNPN and SVGIG (reference sequence). The V end was cut by 0 bases, the J end by 1 base, with 9 bases between. The CDR3 totals 15 residues. For the CDR3, the DNA is TGTGCCTGGAGTGTTAGCTGGAGAACTAATGAAAAACTGTTTTTT. Protein: CAWSVSWRTNEKLFF.

The rearrangement links TRBV12-5 to TRBJ2-3; tentatively, D is TRBD1 (6 bases). CDR3 length equals 18 residues. Germline loops: CDR1 LGHNT, CDR2 FRNRAP. The V end was cut by 0 bases, the J end by 0 bases, with 16 bases between. For the CDR3, the DNA is TGTGCTAGTGGTTTGGTAAAGGACGGACAGTCTAGCACAGATACGCAGTATTTT. Protein sequence: CASGLVKDGQSSTDTQYF. The variable domain in full, with the rest retrieved from reference TRBV12-5 and TRBJ2-3, is DARVTQTPRHKVTEMGQEVTMRCQPILGHNTVFWYRQTMMQGLELLAYFRNRAPLDDSGMPKDRFSAEMPDATLATLKIQPSEPRDSAVYFCASGLVKDGQSSTDTQYFGPGTRLTVL.

The V call is TRBV23-1, the J call TRBJ1-1; possible D gene TRBD1, 6 bases. TRBV23-1 is recorded as an ORF, its role being uncertain. The V and J ends lost 6 bases and 3 bases respectively, with 17 bases between them. The CDR3 length is 15 residues. DNA for the CDR3: TGCGCCAGCAGGCACAGGGAGCCTCGTGACACTGAAGCTTTCTTT. As protein: CASRHREPRDTEAFF.

The chain joins TRBV6-8 to TRBJ1-2, with D possibly being TRBD1 (5 bases). Germline V lookup: CDR1 MNHGY, CDR2 SAAAGT. This CDR3 region has 13 residues. Trimming cost V 1 base and J 8 bases, with 11 bases left between them. CDR3 in amino acids: CASSYFPGGGYTF. As DNA, the CDR3 is TGTGCCAGCAGTTACTTCCCCGGGGGGGGCTACACCTTC.